This T cell receptor (beta chain) was obtained from a study of T cells after yellow fever vaccination. This CDR3 has 15 residues. Germline V lookup: CDR1 MNHEY, CDR2 SVGEGT. Trimming stripped 1 base from V and 4 bases from J, with 13 bases between. TCRdb analysed the 5' RACE reads with MiXCR anew, one entry per CDR3 protein. This sample carries a few hundred thousand distinct CDR3 sequences, around 20% of them seen once, and the ten largest clones take roughly 19%. This clonotype was sampled from a man aged 18 to 30 who received the YFV17D yellow fever vaccine. The chain links TRBV6-2 or TRBV6-3 to TRBJ1-1; D gene ambiguous. The source material was PBMCs, sampled before the yellow fever booster vaccination. CDR3 coding DNA: TGTGCCAGCAGTTACTTTTGGGGTGGAGGCACTGAAGCTTTCTTT. As protein: CASSYFWGGGTEAFF.